This TCR beta chain came from a study of T cells after yellow fever vaccination. Across the whole study: The fractions with low cell numbers were processed using SMART-Seq v4 Ultra Low Input.

The germline CDR1 and CDR2 sequences are DFQATT and SNEGSKA (reference sequence). The CDR3 sequence is 17 residues long. The V segment lost 1 base and the J segment 4 bases; nucleotides outside the gene matches: 10. Template-switching 5'RACE yielded the TCR cDNA; a universal primer site and UMIs were added in the process. TCRdb independently ran MiXCR on the 5' RACE reads; one entry per CDR3 protein. This table holds about 630,000 distinct CDR3 sequences, roughly an eighth found once. For this clonotype: The antigen is not known.

Study-level results: It was a small share of clonotypes that appeared in both CD4 and CD8 compartments. In FACS-sorted repertoires, abundant clonotypes from the bulk population could appear as contaminants.

The receptor was isolated from a man between 25 and 39 years old who received the YFV17D yellow fever vaccine. This specimen was PBMCs, taken on the day of the yellow fever booster vaccination. The chain is built from TRBV20-1 and TRBJ2-1, with 10 positions matching TRBD1. Written as DNA, the CDR3 is TGCAGTGCTAGAGTGGGAACCGGGACAGGGGATTACAATGAGCAGTTCTTC. It translates to CSARVGTGTGDYNEQFF.